These 6 T cell receptor beta chains share one sample of origin, sequenced in a study of cytomegalovirus exposure and HLA in healthy donors. The PCR had 60 Vbeta and 13 Jbeta primers. This table comes from immunoSEQ multiplex PCR, and its TCRdb copy is limited to in-frame clones, with some not included. The table lists 150,000 to 180,000 clones, approximately 69% of them singletons. The sample taken for sequencing was PBMCs. The receptor set was obtained from a young man in good health and CMV-seronegative.

The V and J genes are TRBV15 and TRBJ2-2; D is uncertain. The CDR3 sequence is 16 residues long. Trimming stripped 0 bases from V and 0 bases from J, with 8 bases between. The V gene's germline CDR1 is LNHNV and CDR2 YYDKDF (reference sequence). CDR3 loop: CATSRDPLANTGELFF. The CDR3, as DNA: TGTGCCACCAGCAGAGACCCCCTCGCGAACACCGGGGAGCTGTTTTTT.

V and J are TRBV19 and TRBJ2-3; TRBD2 is a possible D gene (6 bases). Per the germline V gene, CDR1 is LNHDA and CDR2 is SQIVND (reference sequence). V dropped 7 bases and J dropped 0 bases, with 11 bases sitting between them. CDR3 length: 14 amino acids. The CDR3 sequence is CASKRDLSTDTQYF. The CDR3 nucleotides read TGTGCCAGTAAGAGGGACTTAAGCACAGATACGCAGTATTTT.

The V gene is TRBV2, the J gene TRBJ2-3, with 12 bases identical to TRBD1. Germline V gene sequence: CDR1 SNHLY, CDR2 FYNNEI. V trimming: 3 bases; J trimming: 5 bases; junction bases outside the gene matches: 3. The CDR3 spans 15 residues. This chain's CDR3 is CASSEGQGAGDTQYF. CDR3 DNA sequence: TGTGCCAGCAGTGAGGGACAGGGGGCAGGAGATACGCAGTATTTT. Full variable domain (rest looked up from reference TRBV2 and TRBJ2-3): EPEVTQTPSHQVTQMGQEVILRCVPISNHLYFYWYRQILGQKVEFLVSFYNNEISEKSEIFDDQFSVERPDGSNFTLKIRSTKLEDSAMYFCASSEGQGAGDTQYFGPGTRLTVL.

This clone has a single count. In nucleotides, the CDR3 is TGCAGCGTTGAGGGGCGGGGACGGGAGACCCAGTACTTC. Translated: CSVEGRGRETQYF. The chain recombines TRBV29-1 with TRBJ2-5; maybe TRBD2 (6 bases). Germline V gives CDR1 SQVTM, CDR2 ANQGSEA. This CDR3 spans 13 amino acids. V lost 3 bases to trimming and J lost 5 bases, with 13 bases between them.

There are a few counts of this clone. This chain connects TRBV4-2 to TRBJ1-1; 7 bases are shared with TRBD1. The germline V gene has CDR1 LGHNA and CDR2 YNFKEQ. With V trimmed by 4 bases and J by 1 base, 6 bases remained unmatched. The CDR3 runs 15 residues. The CDR3 reads CASSRGDRANTEAFF. CDR3 bases: TGTGCCAGCAGCCGAGGAGACAGGGCGAACACTGAAGCTTTCTTT.

This clone was counted a few times. The chain joins TRBV19 to TRBJ2-1, with 7 nucleotides matching TRBD1. The V and J ends lost 7 bases and 0 bases, in that order; junction bases with no gene match: 3. The CDR3 contains 14 residues. CDR1 and CDR2 from the germline V gene are LNHDA and SQIVND (reference sequence). CDR3 protein: CASTRDSSYNEQFF. In nucleotides, the CDR3 is TGTGCCAGTACCCGGGACAGCTCCTACAATGAGCAGTTCTTC.